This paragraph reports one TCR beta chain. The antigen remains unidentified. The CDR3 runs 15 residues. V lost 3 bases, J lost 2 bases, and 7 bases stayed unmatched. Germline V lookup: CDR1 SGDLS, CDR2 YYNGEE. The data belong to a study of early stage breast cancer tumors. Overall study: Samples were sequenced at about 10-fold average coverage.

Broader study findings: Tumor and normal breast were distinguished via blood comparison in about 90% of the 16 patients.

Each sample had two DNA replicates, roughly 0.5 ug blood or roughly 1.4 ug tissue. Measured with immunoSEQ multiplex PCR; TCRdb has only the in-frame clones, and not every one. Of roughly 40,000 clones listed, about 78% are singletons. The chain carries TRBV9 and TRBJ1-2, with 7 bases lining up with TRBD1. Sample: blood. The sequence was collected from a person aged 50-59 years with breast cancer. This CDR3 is CASSEGTDRNYGYTF. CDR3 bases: TGTGCCAGCAGCGAGGGGACAGATAGGAACTATGGCTACACCTTC.